Below are 5 T cell receptor beta chains sequenced from a single sample in a study of shared clonotypes between healthy human individuals. Generated by immunoSEQ multiplex PCR, the TCRdb table keeps only in-frame clones and is missing some. The table has about 1 million clones, approximately 68% seen once. Source material: memory CD4+ T cells sorted from blood. Subset described: CD45RA-negative fraction. These receptors all come from a man between 18 and 35 years old in good health.

The rearrangement uses TRBV10-1 and TRBJ2-3; D is uncertain. The CDR3 totals 14 residues. CDR1 is WNHNN, CDR2 SYGVQD, per germline (reference sequence). Trimming took 5 bases from V and 0 from J, leaving 9 bases between them. CDR3 sequence reads: CASSKDTSTDTQYF. CDR3 in DNA: TGCGCCAGCAGTAAAGATACTAGCACAGATACGCAGTATTTT.

The chain links TRBV5-6 to TRBJ2-7, with D possibly TRBD1 on 5 matching bases. The CDR3 spans 14 residues. Trimming took 0 bases from V and 1 from J, leaving 8 bases between them. CDR1 and CDR2 (germline): SGHDT, YYEEEE. The DNA for the CDR3 is TGTGCCAGCAGCTTGGTTTCAGGGTCCTACGAGCAGTACTTC. Translated, it gives CASSLVSGSYEQYF.

This clone has just a few counts. The rearrangement uses TRBV29-1 and TRBJ1-6; 9 bases agree with TRBD1. Germline loops: CDR1 SQVTM, CDR2 ANQGSEA. The CDR3 extends over 12 amino acids. Trimming removed 6 bases from V and 10 bases from J; junction bases left unmatched: 4. The CDR3 protein is CSVATGGSPLHF. The CDR3 coding sequence is TGCAGCGTGGCGACAGGGGGGTCACCCCTCCACTTT.

V and J are TRBV28 and TRBJ1-5; D not certain. The germline CDR1 and CDR2 sequences are MDHEN and SYDVKM. Trimming left V 8 bases short and J 4 bases short, with 15 bases between. This CDR3 comprises 14 residues. CDR3 region: CASRSGGKNQPQHF. DNA of the CDR3: TGTGCCAGCCGCTCAGGAGGCAAGAATCAGCCCCAGCATTTT.

CDR3 in DNA: TGTGCCAGCAGCCCAAACTCCAGGGGCACAGATACGCAGTATTTT. This codes for CASSPNSRGTDTQYF. The chain carries TRBV2 and TRBJ2-3; perhaps TRBD1 as D (5 bases). Germline V gives CDR1 SNHLY, CDR2 FYNNEI. V gave up 6 bases and J gave up 1 base, with 14 bases separating them. CDR3 length: 15 amino acids.